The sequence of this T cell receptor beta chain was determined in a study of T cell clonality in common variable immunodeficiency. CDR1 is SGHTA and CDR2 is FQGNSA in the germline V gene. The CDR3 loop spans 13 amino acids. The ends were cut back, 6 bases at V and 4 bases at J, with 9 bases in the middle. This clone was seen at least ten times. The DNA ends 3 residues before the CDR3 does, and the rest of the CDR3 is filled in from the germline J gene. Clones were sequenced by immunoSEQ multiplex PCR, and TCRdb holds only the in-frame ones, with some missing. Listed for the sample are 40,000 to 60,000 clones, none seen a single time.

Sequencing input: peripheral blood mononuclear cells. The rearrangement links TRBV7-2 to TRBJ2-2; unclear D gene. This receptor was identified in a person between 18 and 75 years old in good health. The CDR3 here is CASSVKVTGELFF. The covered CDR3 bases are TGTGCCAGCAGTGTTAAGGTCACCGGGGAG.